One sample yielded the 15 T cell receptor beta chains listed below, sequenced in a study of radiotherapy plus CTLA-4 blockade in lung cancer. Data came from immunoSEQ multiplex PCR; TCRdb stores just in-frame clones and leaves some out. This sample has fewer than 70,000 clones, with 65% to 80% found just once. Sequencing used peripheral blood, obtained from a patient treated with radiotherapy plus ipilimumab. The receptors stem from a human donor with non-small cell lung cancer who had a complete response to radiotherapy plus ipilimumab.

This clone was seen only a few times. The genes are TRBV19 and TRBJ1-1, with D uncertain. The V gene's germline CDR1 is LNHDA and CDR2 SQIVND (reference sequence). CDR3 length: 13 amino acids. V was trimmed by 7 bases and J by 4 bases, leaving 13 bases between them. The DNA for the CDR3 is TGTGCCAGTACCCCCTCCCGGGGCACTGAAGCTTTCTTT. Protein sequence: CASTPSRGTEAFF.

CDR3 sequence (DNA): TGTGCCAGCAGTCCCCTACGGCCACTAGCGGGAGGGCCTTCGGGCAATGAGCAGTTCTTC. The encoded protein is CASSPLRPLAGGPSGNEQFF. This rearrangement joins TRBV14 to TRBJ2-1; 13 bases line up with TRBD2. Germline lookup yields CDR1 SGHDN and CDR2 FVKESK. V gave up 6 bases and J gave up 6 bases; unmatched junction bases: 20. The CDR3 is 20 residues long.

The chain couples TRBV11-2 to TRBJ2-1, with a tentative D call TRBD2 (5 bases). V was trimmed by 1 base and J by 5 bases, leaving 9 bases between them. CDR3 length equals 14 residues. Germline loops: CDR1 SGHAT, CDR2 FQNNGV. CDR3 DNA sequence: TGTGCCAGCAGCTTAGTAGCGCGAAACAATGAGCAGTTCTTC. Residues: CASSLVARNNEQFF.

This clone is a singleton in its sample. The V gene is TRBV10-3, the J gene TRBJ2-7, with D possibly being TRBD1 (6 bases). Germline values: CDR1 ENHRY, CDR2 SYGVKD. Trimming took off 0 bases at V and 0 bases at J, with 6 bases between the two ends. The CDR3 extends over 14 amino acids. The chain's CDR3 is CAISESDSSYEQYF. For the CDR3, the DNA is TGTGCCATCAGTGAGTCGGACAGCTCCTACGAGCAGTACTTC.

The rearrangement uses TRBV5-1 and TRBJ2-1; 7 bases map to TRBD2. This CDR3 region has 15 residues. J was trimmed by 4 bases and V by 4 bases; bases with no gene match: 8. Per the germline V gene, CDR1 is SGHRS and CDR2 is YFSETQ. Here the CDR3 DNA reads TGCGCCAGCAGCCCTCCTGCGGGAGCTTACAATGAGCAGTTCTTC. It encodes CASSPPAGAYNEQFF.

V gene TRBV28 combines with J gene TRBJ2-5, with D possibly TRBD1 on 5 matching bases. The ends were cut back, 5 bases at V and 4 bases at J, with 14 bases in the middle. The length of the CDR3 is 14 residues. Germline V lookup: CDR1 MDHEN, CDR2 SYDVKM. The DNA of the CDR3 is TGTGCCAGCAGTCCCGGTCAGGGCCGAGAGACCCAGTACTTC. Translation: CASSPGQGRETQYF. Full variable domain (rest looked up from reference TRBV28 and TRBJ2-5): DVKVTQSSRYLVKRTGEKVFLECVQDMDHENMFWYRQDPGLGLRLIYFSYDVKMKEKGDIPEGYSVSREKKERFSLILESASTNQTSMYLCASSPGQGRETQYFGPGTRLLVL.

V usage is TRBV11-3 and J usage is TRBJ2-2; 10 bases are a match to TRBD2. With 5 bases clipped from V and 4 bases from J, the junction kept 7 bases outside the gene matches. This CDR3 region has 16 residues. Germline lookup yields CDR1 SGHNT and CDR2 YENEEA. CDR3 region: CASSAAAGGPTGELFF. CDR3 DNA sequence: TGTGCCAGCAGCGCTGCAGCGGGAGGGCCCACCGGGGAGCTGTTTTTT.

The chain is built from TRBV6-5 and TRBJ2-5; 7 nucleotides line up with TRBD2. Losses at the gene ends were 5 bases for V and 4 bases for J; bases not matched to a gene: 4. Germline V lookup: CDR1 MNHEY, CDR2 SVGAGI. This CDR3 has 13 residues. CDR3 sequence: CASSESGVETQYF. Written as DNA, the CDR3 is TGTGCCAGCAGTGAAAGCGGGGTAGAGACCCAGTACTTC.

The chain uses TRBV27 and TRBJ2-6, with D uncertain. V was trimmed by 1 base and J by 2 bases, leaving 6 bases between them. Germline CDR1 and CDR2: MNHEY and SMNVEV (reference sequence). The CDR3 length is 15 residues. For the CDR3, the DNA is TGTGCCAGCAGTTTATGGGCAGCTGGGGCCAACGTCCTGACTTTC. The encoded protein is CASSLWAAGANVLTF.

The rearrangement uses TRBV12-5 and TRBJ2-5; no firm D call. Per germline, CDR1 LGHNT and CDR2 FRNRAP. CDR3 length: 13 amino acids. The V end was cut by 4 bases, the J end by 3 bases, with 9 bases between. Here the CDR3 DNA reads TGTGCTAGTGGTTCCACAACAGAAGAGACCCAGTACTTC. Its translation is CASGSTTEETQYF.

This clone was counted a single time. The CDR3 region has the DNA TGTGCCAGCAGCTGGACAGGGAACACTGAAGCTTTCTTT. Its translation is CASSWTGNTEAFF. This chain uses TRBV11-2 with TRBJ1-1; 7 bases align to TRBD1. The CDR3 extends over 13 amino acids. Losses at the gene ends were 4 bases for V and 1 base for J; bases not matched to a gene: 0. Germline V CDR1 and CDR2: SGHAT, FQNNGV.

The J gene is TRBJ2-1, the V gene TRBV4-3, with D possibly being TRBD2 (6 bases). Germline loops: CDR1 LGHNA, CDR2 YSLEER. The V gene lost 5 bases and the J gene lost 0 bases, with 11 bases spanning the gap. The CDR3 extends over 15 amino acids. For the CDR3, the DNA is TGCGCCAGCAGCGCTGGGGGGAGCTCCTACAATGAGCAGTTCTTC. Translated: CASSAGGSSYNEQFF.

The CDR3 here is CASSSRRGGSTDTQYF. In nucleotides, the CDR3 is TGTGCCAGCAGCTCCCGTAGGGGCGGGAGCACAGATACGCAGTATTTT. This chain joins TRBV11-2 and TRBJ2-3, with D perhaps given as TRBD1 or TRBD2 (5 bases each). Trimming took 4 bases from V and 0 from J, leaving 14 bases between them. Germline loops: CDR1 SGHAT, CDR2 FQNNGV. This CDR3 has 16 amino acids.

The gene calls are TRBV21-1 and TRBJ2-1; whether TRBD1, the table's D call, matches the DNA was not checked. TRBV21-1 is annotated as a pseudogene. The CDR3 loop spans 14 amino acids. The DNA for the CDR3 is TGTGCCAGCAGCAAAGATGGCCCCAACAATGAGCAGTTCTTC. Translating gives CASSKDGPNNEQFF.

The rearrangement links TRBV7-2 to TRBJ1-3; D not certain. Germline V lookup: CDR1 SGHTA, CDR2 FQGNSA. CDR3 length: 14 residues. The V and J ends lost 5 bases and 0 bases respectively, with 8 bases between them. This CDR3 reads CASSLGYSGNTIYF. The CDR3 nucleotides read TGTGCCAGCAGCCTCGGTTACTCTGGAAACACCATATATTTT. The full variable domain, completed using reference TRBV7-2 and TRBJ1-3, is GAGVSQSPSNKVTEKGKDVELRCDPISGHTALYWYRQSLGQGLEFLIYFQGNSAPDKSGLPSDRFSAERTGGSVSTLTIQRTQQEDSAVYLCASSLGYSGNTIYFGEGSWLTVV.